This T cell receptor (beta chain) was identified during a study of shared clonotypes between healthy human individuals. General study results and limits: Clonotypes that were shared across a handful of donors made up 4.5% to 5% of naive CD4 clonotypes. Sampling included only blood; tissue repertoires likely differ.

Method: immunoSEQ multiplex PCR; TCRdb's copy keeps in-frame clones and lacks some. The data contain about 2.1 million clones, approximately 92% of them singletons. Note on this clone: What it binds is unknown.

As defined, naive CD8 cells were CD45RO-negative and positively selected for CCR7, with terminally differentiated effector memory CD45RA+ cells excluded. The V end was cut by 2 bases, the J end by 2 bases, with 13 bases between. Germline V CDR1 and CDR2: MDHEN, SYDVKM. The CDR3 extends over 16 amino acids. Sequenced input: naive CD8+ T cells from PBMCs. This TCR came from a man in his late teens or twenties in good health. Some clones in this sample may be carry-over from other donors' samples. The chain links TRBV28 to TRBJ1-5; D not certain. The DNA of the CDR3 is TGTGCCAGCAGTTTACCCCGGGGTCAAGGCAATCAGCCCCAGCATTTT. It yields the protein CASSLPRGQGNQPQHF.